This entry features one TCR beta chain sequence. Antigen specificity is unknown. A much larger clone lies a single base off, so this may be a read error. The sample belongs to a study of CD8+CD57+ T cells in acquired aplastic anemia. Overall study: Sorted CD4+ and CD8+ cells gave a mean 3.2 ug DNA, range about 0.19 to 27.4 ug. For CD4+ cells, healthy donors had an average of roughly 9.8 million reads.

Germline V gene data show CDR1 as SEHNR and CDR2 as FQNEAQ (reference sequence). CDR3 length: 14 residues. Genomic DNA was employed as the template in profiling TCR beta VDJ and CDR3. TCRdb reprocessed the reads via MiXCR and lists one record per CDR3 protein. The sample shows about 81,000 distinct CDR3 sequences, 40% to 55% of them seen only once. The study's findings and limits: A significant difference in CD8+ Simpson's diversity between patients and controls was not found. Patients and controls shared 25 to 35 CD8+ CDR3 sequences, highly expressed in patients.

The rearrangement links TRBV7-9 to TRBJ1-3; no clear D. The receptor comes from a human donor in good health, serving as a control. The sequencing input was sorted CD4+, CD8+, or CD8+CD57+ T cells (not recorded which) from PBMCs. The CDR3 sequence: CASSLVGSGDTIYF. The CDR3 DNA is TGTGCCAGCAGCTTAGTGGGCAGTGGAGACACCATATATTTT.